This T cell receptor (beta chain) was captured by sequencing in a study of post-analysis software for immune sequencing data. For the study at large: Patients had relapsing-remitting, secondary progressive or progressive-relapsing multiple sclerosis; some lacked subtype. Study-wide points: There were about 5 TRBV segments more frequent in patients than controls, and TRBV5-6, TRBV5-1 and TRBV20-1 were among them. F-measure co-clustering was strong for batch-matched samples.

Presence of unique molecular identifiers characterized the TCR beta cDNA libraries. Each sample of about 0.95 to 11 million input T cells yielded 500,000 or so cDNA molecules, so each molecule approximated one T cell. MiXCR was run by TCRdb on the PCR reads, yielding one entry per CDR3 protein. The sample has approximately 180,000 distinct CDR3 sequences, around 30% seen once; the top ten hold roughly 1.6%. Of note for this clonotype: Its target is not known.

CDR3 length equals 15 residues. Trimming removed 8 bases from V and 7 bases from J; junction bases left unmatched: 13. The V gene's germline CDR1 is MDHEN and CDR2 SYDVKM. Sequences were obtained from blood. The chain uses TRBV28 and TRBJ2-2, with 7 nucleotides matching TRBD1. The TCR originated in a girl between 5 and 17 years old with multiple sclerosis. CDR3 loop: CASRVPGQSGGELFF. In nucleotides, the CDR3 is TGTGCCAGCCGTGTACCGGGACAGAGTGGCGGGGAGCTGTTTTTT.